Reported below is one T cell receptor (beta chain). The data are from a study of CD8+ T cells in alopecia areata. Turning to the study itself: Treatment comprised oral tofacitinib, 5 to 10 mg twice daily, in treated patients.

Treatment noted: oral pan-JAK inhibitor, 5-10 mg twice daily. Lesional scalp punch biopsies and peripheral blood were collected from alopecia areata patients. Following RNA extraction, reverse transcription yielded cDNA that acted as the sequencing template. Here immunoSEQ multiplex PCR was the method, and the copy in TCRdb shows in-frame clones only, minus some. Of 150,000 to 200,000 clones in the sample, 45% to 60% were seen once. This clonotype was obtained from a human donor with alopecia areata. The sample in question was CD8+ T cells sorted from blood, obtained around week 53, from a patient treated with tofacitinib.

CDR3 in amino acids: CASSQGQGDDQPQHF. CDR3 sequence (DNA): TGTGCCAGCAGCCAAGGACAGGGAGATGATCAGCCCCAGCATTTT. This sequence joins TRBV9 and TRBJ1-5; 8 bases are a match to TRBD1. Germline values: CDR1 SGDLS, CDR2 YYNGEE. The CDR3 consists of 15 residues. Losses at the gene ends were 4 bases for V and 5 bases for J; bases not matched to a gene: 8.